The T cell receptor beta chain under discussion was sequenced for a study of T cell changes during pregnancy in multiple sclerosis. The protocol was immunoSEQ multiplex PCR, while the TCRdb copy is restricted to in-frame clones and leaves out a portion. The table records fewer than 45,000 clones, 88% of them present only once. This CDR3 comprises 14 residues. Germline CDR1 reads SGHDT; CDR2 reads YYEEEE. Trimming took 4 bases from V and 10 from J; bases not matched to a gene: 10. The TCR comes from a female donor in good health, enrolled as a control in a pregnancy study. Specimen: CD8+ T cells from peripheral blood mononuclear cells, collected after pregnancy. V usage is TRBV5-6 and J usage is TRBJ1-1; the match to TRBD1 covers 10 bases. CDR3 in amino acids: CASSPSGTGVLAFF. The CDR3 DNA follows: TGTGCCAGCAGCCCATCCGGGACAGGGGTATTAGCTTTCTTT.